This paragraph covers one TCR beta chain sequence. This sample is drawn from a study of blood T cell repertoires in COVID-19. Background on the study: Material from acute and convalescent COVID-19 was sourced from the United States, Italy and Spain. The cDNA or gDNA used as material had been derived from T cells, B-cell-depleted T cells, or PBMCs.

Germline V gives CDR1 LNHDA, CDR2 SQIVND (reference sequence). The CDR3 runs to 14 residues. V lost 6 bases and J lost 6; bases outside the gene matches: 10. As originally analysed: It was from reference gene primer amplification that nucleated cell counts were estimated. Produced via immunoSEQ multiplex PCR; TCRdb's table is partial and in-frame only. That table furnishes V, J and clone size, whereas the DNA furnished D and trimming. This table has about 140,000 clones, under 80% appearing once. This receptor was obtained from an elderly man with acute or convalescent COVID-19. This chain joins TRBV19 and TRBJ1-2, with 7 bases that match TRBD1. Source material: peripheral blood. The CDR3 loop is CASSLPYTGDGYTF. DNA of the CDR3: TGTGCCAGTAGCCTTCCCTACACAGGGGATGGCTACACCTTC.